The sequence of this TCR beta chain was determined in a study of T cell repertoires in cytomegalovirus infection. Study details: Public TCR beta signatures indicated both CMV infection and matching HLA type.

TCRdb ran MiXCR on the reads and lists one entry per CDR3 protein. The data contain approximately 130,000 distinct CDR3 sequences, 20% to 30% of them seen just once; the ten biggest clones take up 30% to 40%. The ends were cut back, 2 bases at V and 7 bases at J, with 8 bases in the middle. CDR1 and CDR2 (germline): SGHNT, YENEEA. This CDR3 comprises 13 residues. A remark on this clonotype: Its specificity is unknown.

The rearrangement links TRBV11-3 to TRBJ2-2; maybe TRBD2 (6 bases). The TCR sequence derives from a human donor in good health (CMV status not recorded). Some clones in this sample may be carry-over from other donors' samples. Material for sequencing was PBMCs, sequenced either directly or after in vitro stimulation (not recorded which). As DNA, the CDR3 is TGTGCCAGCAGCTTAAGGGAGGTCGGGGAGCTGTTTTTT. Its protein product is CASSLREVGELFF.